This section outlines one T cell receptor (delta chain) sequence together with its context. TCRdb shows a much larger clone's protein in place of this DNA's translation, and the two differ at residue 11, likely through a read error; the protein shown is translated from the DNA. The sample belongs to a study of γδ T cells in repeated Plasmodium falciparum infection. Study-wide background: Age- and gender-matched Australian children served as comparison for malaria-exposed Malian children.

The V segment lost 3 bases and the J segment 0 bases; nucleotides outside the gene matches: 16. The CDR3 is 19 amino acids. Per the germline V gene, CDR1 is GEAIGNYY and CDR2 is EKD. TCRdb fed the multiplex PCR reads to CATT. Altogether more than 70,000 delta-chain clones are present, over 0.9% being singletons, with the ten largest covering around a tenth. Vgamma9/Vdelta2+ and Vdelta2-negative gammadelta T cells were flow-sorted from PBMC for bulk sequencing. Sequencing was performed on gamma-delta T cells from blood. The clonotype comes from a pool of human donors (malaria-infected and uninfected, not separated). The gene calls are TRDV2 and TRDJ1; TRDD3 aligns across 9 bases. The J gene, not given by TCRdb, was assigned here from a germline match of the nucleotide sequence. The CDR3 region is CACDSLTGGQIEYTDKLIF. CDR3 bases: TGTGCCTGTGACTCTCTAACTGGGGGACAGATTGAGTACACCGATAAACTCATCTTT.